The sequence of this T cell receptor beta chain was determined in a study of T cells in Graves' hyperthyroidism and ophthalmopathy. Notes on the study in general: Using 13 V-J features, a model discriminated ophthalmopathy from stable hyperthyroidism.

Amplified TCR beta CDR3 regions derived from RNA transcripts. During a first-round RT-PCR of the TCR CDR3, the HTBI primer set was used. TCRdb re-analysed the multiplex PCR reads in MiXCR, keeping a single row per CDR3 protein. The sample shows 30,000 to 35,000 distinct CDR3 sequences, approximately 50% of them seen only once. The trim removed 5 bases at V and 5 bases at J, leaving 9 bases unmatched. Germline V lookup: CDR1 SEHNR, CDR2 FQNEAQ (reference sequence). The length of the CDR3 is 14 residues. This clonotype was picked up many times. Antigen unknown. Uncontrolled infection, other autoimmune disease, pregnancy or lactation excluded patients.

Source material: blood. The clonotype was recovered from a woman between 40 and 50 years old with Graves' ophthalmopathy. V is TRBV7-9 and J is TRBJ2-7, with 7 bases matching TRBD1. The CDR3 loop reads CASSRQGLGDEQYF. Written as DNA, the CDR3 is TGTGCCAGCAGCCGACAGGGTCTTGGGGACGAGCAGTACTTC.